This T cell receptor beta chain was captured by sequencing in a study of T-cell memory formation after mild COVID-19. Each CDR3 protein gets one entry after TCRdb re-called the 5' RACE reads with MiXCR. The sample shows fewer than 650,000 distinct CDR3 sequences, approximately 21% of them seen only once. This clonotype was counted only a few times. What it recognizes is unknown. The CDR3 totals 15 residues. The V gene end was trimmed by 4 bases and the J gene end by 4 bases; junction bases not matched to a gene: 5. Germline values: CDR1 SGHNT, CDR2 YYREEE (reference sequence). Study findings and constraints: CM and EM subsets held most contracting CD4+ clones; EMRA held CD8+ ones. Second-wave clones with a day 37 peak had unconfirmed SARS-CoV-2 specificity. Memory cells collected pre-infection included some clones that later responded, suggesting cross-reactive memory joined.

This rearrangement joins TRBV5-4 to TRBJ2-1; 10 bases align to TRBD2. The TCR comes from an adult woman who had mild COVID-19 (a few samples of this study predate the infection). Cell type and time point are not known. The sequencing input was PBMCs or a T cell subset sorted from them (not recorded which). CDR3 sequence (DNA): TGTGCCAGCAGCATTGGACTAGCGGAGTACAATGAGCAGTTCTTC. This codes for CASSIGLAEYNEQFF.